This entry lists 17 T cell receptor beta chains sequenced from one sample in a study of regulatory T cells in long-lasting Graves disease. Arm-PCR with iRepertoire HTBI primers amplified the CDR3 regions for these TCR beta libraries. MiXCR, applied by TCRdb to the multiplex PCR reads, yields one record per CDR3 protein. The sample includes 550,000 or so distinct CDR3 sequences, 12% of them seen just once. As to time point: newly diagnosed GD, antithyroid drugs for less than 3 months. Making the TCR library involved RNA that had been extracted from PBMCs. The sample was also linked to a second study, of T cells in Graves' hyperthyroidism and ophthalmopathy.

This material consisted of peripheral blood mononuclear cells (PBMCs), taken at new diagnosis, from a patient treated with antithyroid drugs. The receptor set was obtained from a woman in her 30s with Graves disease.

In this sample, this clonotype turned up many times. The genes are TRBV19 and TRBJ1-4; 8 nucleotides agree with TRBD1. This CDR3 is 17 amino acids long. The germline gives CDR1 LNHDA, CDR2 SQIVND (reference sequence). Trimming removed 5 bases from V and 6 bases from J; junction bases left unmatched: 14. DNA of the CDR3: TGTGCCAGTAGTCCCCTCAGGGGGCGTCAAGAGGATGAAAAACTGTTTTTT. This encodes CASSPLRGRQEDEKLFF.

This clonotype was seen many times. The rearrangement joins TRBV6-2 or TRBV6-3 to TRBJ2-1, with 7 bases fitting TRBD1. Germline CDR1 reads MNHEY; CDR2 reads SVGEGT. The CDR3 consists of 15 residues. Trimming cost V 2 bases and J 7 bases; bases outside gene matches: 8. CDR3 DNA sequence: TGTGCCAGCAGTTACCCGACAGGGTTCGGGAATGAGCAGTTCTTC. This encodes CASSYPTGFGNEQFF.

This clonotype was counted ten times or more. The genes are TRBV24-1 and TRBJ2-5; 9 positions agree with TRBD2. Germline CDR1 KGHDR, CDR2 SFDVKD. CDR3 size: 14 residues. Trimming took 1 base from V and 10 from J; bases not matched to a gene: 6. CDR3 loop: CATSDFSGRMGQYF. CDR3 in DNA: TGTGCCACCAGTGATTTTAGCGGGAGAATGGGCCAGTACTTC.

V usage is TRBV27 and J usage is TRBJ2-2, with D perhaps TRBD1 (6 bases). The CDR3 consists of 16 residues. The V gene lost 5 bases and the J gene lost 1 base, with 14 bases spanning the gap. Germline-derived CDR1 and CDR2 are MNHEY and SMNVEV (reference sequence). CDR3 sequence: CASSPRRGQNTGELFF. The CDR3 DNA reads TGTGCCAGCAGTCCCCGCCGGGGACAGAACACCGGGGAGCTGTTTTTT.

The CDR3 loop reads CATSDKAGIYNEQFF. CDR3 DNA sequence: TGTGCCACCAGTGACAAAGCGGGAATCTACAATGAGCAGTTCTTC. The chain combines TRBV24-1 with TRBJ2-1, with 7 bases fitting TRBD2. Germline assignment: CDR1 KGHDR and CDR2 SFDVKD. CDR3 length: 15 amino acids. V was clipped by 4 bases and J by 3 bases; unmatched bases: 5.

This clonotype occurred many times. The V gene is TRBV6-2 or TRBV6-3, the J gene TRBJ2-3; no clear D gene. In germline, CDR1 is MNHEY, CDR2 SVGEGT. The CDR3 is made up of 13 amino acids. V lost 4 bases, J lost 10 bases, and 15 bases lay in between. CDR3 in DNA: TGTGCCAGCAGTTCCCGAAATAAGTTACCGCAGTATTTT. Its translation is CASSSRNKLPQYF.

This clonotype occurred many times. The rearrangement joins TRBV6-6 to TRBJ1-6; maybe TRBD1 (6 bases). The CDR3 sequence is 15 residues long. V lost 0 bases and J lost 7, with 10 bases in between. CDR1 and CDR2 from the germline V gene are MNHNY and SVGAGI (reference sequence). This chain's CDR3 is CASSYSTGSNSPLHF. As DNA, the CDR3 is TGTGCCAGCAGTTACTCGACAGGAAGCAATTCACCCCTCCACTTT.

This clonotype was seen ten or more times. CDR3 coding DNA: TGTGCCAGTATCAAGAGCGCAGCGGGCACTGAAGCTTTCTTT. Translation: CASIKSAAGTEAFF. This chain uses TRBV19 with TRBJ1-1; no clear D. V lost 7 bases and J lost 4, with 16 bases in between. Germline V gene sequence: CDR1 LNHDA, CDR2 SQIVND (reference sequence). This CDR3 spans 14 amino acids. Full variable domain (remainder filled in from reference TRBV19 and TRBJ1-1): DGGITQSPKYLFRKEGQNVTLSCEQNLNHDAMYWYRQDPGQGLRLIYYSQIVNDFQKGDIAEGYSVSREKKESFPLTVTSAQKNPTAFYLCASIKSAAGTEAFFGQGTRLTVV.

This clonotype was picked up many times. This rearrangement joins TRBV4-1 to TRBJ2-1; 11 bases are shared with TRBD1. The germline V gene has CDR1 MGHRA and CDR2 YSYEKL. V was pared by 3 bases and J by 7 bases, with 11 bases of the junction left unmatched. CDR3 length equals 17 residues. The CDR3 spells CASSHPTDRGRINEQFF. CDR3 DNA sequence: TGCGCCAGCAGCCACCCGACGGACAGGGGGCGAATTAATGAGCAGTTCTTC.

This clonotype appeared a few times. V usage is TRBV20-1 and J usage is TRBJ2-2; no clear D gene. CDR3 size: 12 residues. Germline loops: CDR1 DFQATT, CDR2 SNEGSKA (reference sequence). Trimming stripped 0 bases from V and 5 bases from J, with 4 bases between. The CDR3 protein is CSARDNTGELFF. The CDR3, as DNA: TGCAGTGCTAGAGATAATACCGGGGAGCTGTTTTTT.

V gene TRBV30 combines with J gene TRBJ2-1; tentatively, D is TRBD1 or TRBD2 (5 bases each). CDR3 size: 15 residues. V lost 1 base and J lost 3, with 13 bases in between. Germline CDR1 GTSNPN, CDR2 SVGIG (reference sequence). The CDR3 nucleotides read TGTGCCTGGAGTGAAGGGCAGGGAGACTACAATGAGCAGTTCTTC. It yields the protein CAWSEGQGDYNEQFF.

The table lists this clonotype with many counts. V usage is TRBV14 and J usage is TRBJ2-2; D gene unclear. Trimming left V 5 bases short and J 4 bases short, with 8 bases between. The CDR3 consists of 13 residues. Germline V gives CDR1 SGHDN, CDR2 FVKESK. CDR3 sequence reads: CASSLHVTGELFF. The CDR3 DNA reads as TGTGCCAGCAGCTTACACGTCACCGGGGAGCTGTTTTTT.

This clonotype was found many times. The chain uses TRBV20-1 and TRBJ1-2, with TRBD1 matching 9 bases. The length of the CDR3 is 14 residues. Germline V gene data show CDR1 as DFQATT and CDR2 as SNEGSKA (reference sequence). Unmatched junction bases numbered 8, after V lost 4 bases and J lost 5 bases. The CDR3 loop reads CSAIPPGQGYGYTF. The CDR3 coding sequence is TGCAGTGCTATACCGCCGGGACAGGGTTATGGCTACACCTTC.

This clonotype was picked up many times. The chain combines TRBV5-5 with TRBJ2-4, with D tentatively TRBD1 or TRBD2 (5 bases each). The CDR3 is made up of 15 amino acids. Germline V lookup: CDR1 SGHKS, CDR2 YYEKEE (reference sequence). V was shortened by 9 bases and J by 7 bases, with 23 bases between the two germline ends. The CDR3 sequence is CATRPLWGSANIQYF. The CDR3 bases are TGTGCCACACGCCCTCTGTGGGGGTCGGCTAACATTCAGTACTTC.

This clonotype was recorded many times. The chain joins TRBV11-2 to TRBJ2-7, with 13 bases identical to TRBD2. CDR1 and CDR2 from the germline V gene are SGHAT and FQNNGV. This CDR3 has 16 amino acids. V shed 5 bases, J shed 1 base, and the junction held 5 bases outside the gene matches. In DNA, the CDR3 is TGTGCCAGCAGCACCGGGACTAGCGGGATTTCCTACGAGCAGTACTTC. Residues: CASSTGTSGISYEQYF.

In its sample, this clonotype was seen many times. This sequence joins TRBV7-3 and TRBJ2-1, with D perhaps matching TRBD2 (5 bases). With 5 bases removed from V and 6 bases from J, the gap between germline ends came to 14 bases. This CDR3 has 14 amino acids. Germline lookup yields CDR1 SGHTA and CDR2 FQGTGA. The CDR3 sequence is CASSPGGLFNEQFF. The CDR3 nucleotides read TGTGCCAGCAGCCCCGGCGGGTTATTCAATGAGCAGTTCTTC.

This chain uses TRBV6-1 with TRBJ1-1; 8 positions match TRBD1. V was clipped by 6 bases and J by 6 bases; unmatched bases: 15. The CDR3 is 16 amino acids. Germline V gene sequence: CDR1 MNHNS, CDR2 SASEGT. CDR3: CASSLTPQGALAEAFF. CDR3 DNA: TGTGCCAGCAGCCTTACCCCTCAGGGGGCTTTGGCTGAAGCTTTCTTT.